The sequence of this T cell receptor (beta chain) was determined in a study of T cell responses to AZD1222 COVID-19 vaccine. As to this clone: What it binds is unknown.

Clones were read by immunoSEQ multiplex PCR, and TCRdb kept only the in-frame ones, dropping some. The sample has 120,000 to 150,000 clones, around 93% seen once. The CDR3 length is 17 residues. V was trimmed by 1 base and J by 4 bases, leaving 19 bases between them. CDR1 MNHNS and CDR2 SASEGT come from the germline V gene. Points from the study as a whole: A mostly white British donor set with more females was recruited, and clonal diversity was possibly underestimated.

V gene TRBV6-1 combines with J gene TRBJ1-2; a weak D match, TRBD1 (5 bases). The sequence derives from an adult who received the AZD1222 COVID-19 vaccine. The specimen was peripheral blood, collected 28 days after the second AZD1222 dose. The DNA of the CDR3 is TGTGCCAGCAGTGAAGGAGGAGTAGGACATGTCGGCTATGGCTACACCTTC. It yields the protein CASSEGGVGHVGYGYTF.